This passage covers 19 T cell receptor beta chains from one sample sequenced in a study of T cell clonality in common variable immunodeficiency. Measured with immunoSEQ multiplex PCR; TCRdb has only the in-frame clones, and not every one. The table lists 50,000 to 60,000 clones, no singletons, with about 1.7% in the top ten. Specimen: peripheral blood mononuclear cells. The source is a person aged 18 to 75 in good health.

This clone was picked up many times. With the read ending 3 residues before the CDR3 end, the germline J gene is used to fill in that end. The rearrangement uses TRBV30 and TRBJ1-4; unclear D gene. This CDR3 spans 11 amino acids. V lost 2 bases and J lost 8, with 6 bases in between. CDR1 is GTSNPN, CDR2 SVGIG, per germline (reference sequence). Partial CDR3 DNA: TGTGCCTGGAGTACGGGGGAAAAA. Amino acids: CAWSTGEK. The full CDR3 sequence reads CAWSTGEKLFF. The full variable domain, in which reference TRBV30 and TRBJ1-4 provide the parts outside the CDR3, is SQTIHQWPATLVQPVGSPLSLECTVEGTSNPNLYWYRQAAGRGLQLLFYSVGIGQISSEVPQNLSASRPQDRQFILSSKKLLLSDSGFYLCAWSTGEKLFFGSGTQLSVL.

This clone has only a few counts. This may come from a read error, since a much larger clone is one base off. Read coverage stops 3 residues before the CDR3 terminus; the germline J gene supplies the remainder. Other DNA sequences within the sample encode an identical CDR3. V usage is TRBV6-2 or TRBV6-3 and J usage is TRBJ1-3; TRBD1 is a possible D gene (6 bases). The CDR3 consists of 14 residues. Germline-derived CDR1 and CDR2 are MNHEY and SVGEGT. CDR3 bases read: TGTGCCAGCAGCTCCGGGACATTGGGATACACG. Its translation: CASSSGTLGYT. The complete CDR3 protein is CASSSGTLGYTIYF.

This clone showed up many times. Coverage ceases 3 residues before the CDR3 finishes, and the germline J gene fills in the end. V usage is TRBV23-1 and J usage is TRBJ2-7; 9 bases map to TRBD1. Being an ORF, TRBV23-1 has a function that is uncertain. The CDR3 runs 15 residues. V was clipped by 6 bases and J by 0 bases; unmatched bases: 6. Partial CDR3 DNA: TGCGCCAGCAGGCCGGGACAGGGAAACTCCTACGAG. It encodes CASRPGQGNSYE. The entire CDR3 sequence reads CASRPGQGNSYEQYF.

There are many counts of this clone. The DNA ends 3 residues before the CDR3 does, and the rest of the CDR3 is filled in from the germline J gene. This sequence joins TRBV9 and TRBJ2-1; D not certain. V lost 0 bases, J lost 6 bases, and 10 bases lay in between. The CDR3 has 14 residues. Germline loops: CDR1 SGDLS, CDR2 YYNGEE. The CDR3 here is CASSVGSALNEQFF. The DNA read from the CDR3 is TGTGCCAGCAGCGTAGGAAGCGCGCTCAATGAG.

This clone came up many times. Here the CDR3 reads CASRTSGEDLSGAGELFF. CDR3 bases read: TGCGCCAGCAGGACTAGCGGGGAGGATTTGAGTGGCGCCGGGGAG. This chain connects TRBV5-1 to TRBJ2-2; TRBD2 agrees at 11 bases. The sequence runs out 3 residues before the end of the CDR3; the remainder is reconstructed from the germline J gene. V lost 5 bases to trimming and J lost 6 bases; unmatched junction nucleotides: 15. The CDR3 has 18 residues. CDR1 and CDR2 (germline): SGHRS, YFSETQ.

This clone was observed many times. The DNA read from the CDR3 is TGTGCTAGTGGTTTGGTAACAGGGCGGTGGAATCAGCCC. Translated: CASGLVTGRWNQP. The whole CDR3 protein is CASGLVTGRWNQPQHF. The chain is built from TRBV12-5 and TRBJ1-5; D is perhaps TRBD1 (6 bases). The sequenced fragment ends 3 residues before the CDR3 boundary, so the rest is inferred from the germline J gene. The CDR3 runs to 16 residues. Germline V gene lookup returns CDR1 LGHNT and CDR2 FRNRAP. V was trimmed by 0 bases and J by 4 bases, leaving 13 bases between them.

Turning to this clone: Read sequence stops 3 residues before the CDR3 end, and the germline J gene provides the missing end. The rearrangement joins TRBV5-1 to TRBJ2-5, with TRBD2 as a possible D gene (7 bases). Trimming stripped 6 bases from V and 3 bases from J, with 18 bases between. This CDR3 contains 15 residues. Germline CDR1 SGHRS, CDR2 YFSETQ. CDR3 DNA, as far as it was read: TGCGCCAGCACCCAATCGGGGGGCGTCGAAGAGACC. This translates into CASTQSGGVEET. The complete CDR3 reads CASTQSGGVEETQYF.

This clone appeared a few times. The read comes to an end 3 residues before the CDR3 does, leaving the germline J gene to fill in the end. This rearrangement joins TRBV7-2 to TRBJ1-2; 7 bases agree with TRBD1. The CDR3 covers 14 residues. Looked up from germline, CDR1 is SGHTA and CDR2 is FQGNSA. V shed 1 base and J 5 bases; nucleotides not matched to a gene: 4. The CDR3 sequence is CASSLDAGGYGYTF. CDR3 DNA (partial): TGTGCCAGCAGCTTAGACGCAGGGGGGTATGGC.

This clone was detected ten times or more. The DNA ends 3 residues before the CDR3 does, and the rest of the CDR3 is filled in from the germline J gene. The V gene is TRBV5-4, the J gene TRBJ2-7; maybe TRBD1 (7 bases). Germline CDR1 SGHNT, CDR2 YYREEE (reference sequence). The CDR3 covers 14 residues. V was pared by 4 bases and J by 3 bases, with 14 bases between. The CDR3 region is CASSGQGGDYEQYF. The sequenced part of the CDR3 DNA is TGTGCCAGCAGCGGCCAGGGGGGAGACTACGAG.

This clone was observed at least ten times. The read is 3 residues too short to cover the CDR3 end, so that end is filled in from the germline J gene. The chain recombines TRBV7-6 with TRBJ2-5, with 7 bases fitting TRBD2. Germline values: CDR1 SGHVS, CDR2 FNYEAQ. With 4 bases clipped from V and 3 bases from J, the junction kept 8 bases outside the gene matches. The CDR3 has 15 residues. The DNA read from the CDR3 is TGTGCCAGCAGCTCCCTCCCTAGCGGAGAAGAGACC. Its protein is CASSSLPSGEET. Given in full, the CDR3 is CASSSLPSGEETQYF. The whole variable domain, filled in from reference TRBV7-6 and TRBJ2-5, reads GAGVSQSPRYKVTKRGQDVALRCDPISGHVSLYWYRQALGQGPEFLTYFNYEAQQDKSGLPNDRFSAERPEGSISTLTIQRTEQRDSAMYRCASSSLPSGEETQYFGPGTRLLVL.

This clone was detected ten times or more. With the read ending 3 residues before the CDR3 end, the germline J gene is used to fill in that end. The chain carries TRBV14 and TRBJ2-1, with 10 nucleotides matching TRBD1. V lost 0 bases and J lost 9; bases outside the gene matches: 5. The CDR3 contains 15 residues. Germline values: CDR1 SGHDN, CDR2 FVKESK. Incomplete CDR3 DNA: TGTGCCAGCAGCCAAGACAGGACAGGGGGTGGTGAG. It codes for CASSQDRTGGGE. The full-length CDR3 reads as CASSQDRTGGGEQFF. The full variable domain, completed using reference TRBV14 and TRBJ2-1, is EAGVTQFPSHSVIEKGQTVTLRCDPISGHDNLYWYRRVMGKEIKFLLHFVKESKQDESGMPNNRFLAERTGGTYSTLKVQPAELEDSGVYFCASSQDRTGGGEQFFGPGTRLTVL.

This clone has at least ten counts. The read gets to within 3 residues of the CDR3 end, and the germline J gene fills in the rest. This rearrangement joins TRBV12-3 or TRBV12-4 to TRBJ1-5; D is undetermined. CDR3 length: 12 residues. V shed 8 bases and J shed 1 base, with 6 bases lying between them. The CDR3 loop is CASSPSNQPQHF. The DNA read from the CDR3 is TGTGCCAGCTCCCCGAGCAATCAGCCC.

The table lists this clone with many counts. Coverage ceases 3 residues before the CDR3 finishes, and the germline J gene fills in the end. This chain joins TRBV2 and TRBJ2-7; 10 positions match TRBD1. Germline V CDR1 and CDR2: SNHLY, FYNNEI. With 6 bases clipped from V and 1 base from J, the junction kept 6 bases outside the gene matches. The CDR3 spans 15 residues. The DNA read from the CDR3 is TGTGCCAGCAGGGACGGACAGGGGGGGTCCTACGAG. Amino acids: CASRDGQGGSYE. The complete CDR3 sequence is CASRDGQGGSYEQYF.

This clone was found many times. The read terminates 3 residues before the CDR3 end, so the remaining end is supplied by the germline J gene. The chain employs TRBV30 and TRBJ2-7; maybe TRBD1 (6 bases). The germline gives CDR1 GTSNPN, CDR2 SVGIG (reference sequence). The V end was cut by 6 bases, the J end by 1 base, with 10 bases between. The CDR3 runs 12 residues. CDR3 in amino acids: CACYRESYEQYF. The CDR3 DNA, read in part, is TGTGCCTGCTACAGGGAATCCTACGAG.

This clone was seen repeatedly, ten times or more. With the read ending 3 residues before the CDR3 end, the germline J gene is used to fill in that end. J is TRBJ2-7 and V is TRBV6-2 or TRBV6-3; 7 bases match TRBD1. Unmatched junction bases numbered 10, after V lost 5 bases and J lost 3 bases. The CDR3 consists of 15 residues. Germline V lookup: CDR1 MNHEY, CDR2 SVGEGT. This chain's CDR3 is CASSRIRGSDYEQYF. The sequenced CDR3 bases are TGTGCCAGCAGTCGTATCAGGGGGAGCGACTACGAG.

This clone was counted a few times. Partial CDR3 DNA: TGTGCCAGCAGTGACCCTCCAAACAGAGGGGAGACA. It encodes CASSDPPNRGET. In full, the CDR3 reads CASSDPPNRGETAFF. The chain uses TRBV11-2 and TRBJ1-1; tentative D call: TRBD1 (5 bases). The read stops 3 residues short of the end of the CDR3; the missing end is completed from the germline J gene. CDR1 SGHAT and CDR2 FQNNGV come from the germline V gene. The CDR3 is made up of 15 amino acids.

This clone has a count of ten or more. From the germline J gene comes the end of the CDR3, since the read stops 3 residues before it. The chain is built from TRBV18 and TRBJ2-7, with 16 bases fitting TRBD2. Germline CDR1 KGHSH, CDR2 LQKENI. V was pared by 6 bases and J by 5 bases, with 10 bases of the junction left unmatched. The CDR3 spans 17 residues. The CDR3 sequence: CASSPGLAGGPGDEQYF. The DNA read from the CDR3 is TGTGCCAGCTCCCCGGGACTAGCGGGAGGGCCGGGGGACGAG.

This clone was seen only a few times. The read halts 3 residues ahead of the CDR3 end, with the missing end drawn from the germline J gene. This chain connects TRBV18 to TRBJ1-1; D unresolved. CDR1 KGHSH and CDR2 LQKENI come from the germline V gene. V lost 0 bases and J lost 4, with 15 bases in between. The CDR3 has 16 amino acids. The part of the CDR3 DNA that was read is TGTGCCAGCTCACCACCGGGGAGACGGGCGGGCACTGAA. It codes for CASSPPGRRAGTE. The entire CDR3 protein reads CASSPPGRRAGTEAFF.

In its sample, this clone was seen many times. The CDR3 is cut off 3 residues early in the read; its end comes from the germline J gene. The chain joins TRBV12-3 or TRBV12-4 to TRBJ1-2; no clear D gene. V was trimmed by 5 bases and J by 5 bases, leaving 15 bases between them. The CDR3 has 14 residues. Partial CDR3 DNA: TGTGCCAGCAGTCCTATTAAGACACGGTATGGC. This translates into CASSPIKTRYG. The complete CDR3 sequence is CASSPIKTRYGYTF.